This T cell receptor (beta chain) was sequenced in a study of Ad26.COV2.S vaccination and SARS-CoV-2 variants. About the study: A COV1001 Ad26.COV2.S trial-arm participant provided the sample. Intramuscular Ad26.COV2.S doses were given once or twice, 56 days apart.

Regarding the study as a whole: An underestimation of total T cell responses may have resulted from the TCR breadth and depth analyses.

The trim removed 4 bases at V and 5 bases at J, leaving 12 bases unmatched. The CDR3 covers 17 residues. CDR1 is LGHNA and CDR2 is YSLEER in the germline V gene. Treatment indicated: 15 to 20 received Ad26.COV2.S at low or high dose, single or two shots; roughly 5 received placebo; per-sample allocation not given. It was on day 63 after the first vaccine or placebo injection that samples were taken. Boston hosted the donor, who was an adult aged 18-55 years. Produced via immunoSEQ multiplex PCR; TCRdb's table is partial and in-frame only. The sample lists some 320,000 clones; roughly 84% were seen once. This clone was recorded a few times. Its specificity is unknown.

Sequencing used peripheral blood, obtained in a trial of Ad26.COV2.S vaccine versus placebo. This clonotype was obtained from a person aged 18-60 years who received the Ad26.COV2.S COVID-19 vaccine or a placebo. V is TRBV4-3 and J is TRBJ2-2, with 8 nucleotides matching TRBD1. The DNA for the CDR3 is TGCGCCAGCAGCCGCTCCCCCCAGGGGGCGAGTACCGGGGAGCTGTTTTTT. This codes for CASSRSPQGASTGELFF.